This is a list of T cell receptor beta chains from one sample in a study of siplizumab effects on memory and regulatory T cells. The protocol was immunoSEQ multiplex PCR, while the TCRdb copy is restricted to in-frame clones and leaves out a portion. Of nearly 95,000 clones listed, about 93% are singletons. Sequenced sample: non-Treg CD4+ T cells sorted from blood. The receptors here all came from a human donor in good health. Each CDR3 is given with its conserved first and last residue. A D gene is named only where the DNA matches it firmly. For some rows the clone size is stated as once, few or many, or as a class when expanded; others skip it.

V: TRBV18; J: TRBJ1-1; D: TRBD1; size: -; CDR3: CASSQQGVNTEAFF; DNA: TGTGCCAGCTCTCAACAGGGGGTTAACACTGAAGCTTTCTTT
V: TRBV18; J: TRBJ1-3; D: TRBD1; size: -; CDR3: CASSSSRDRASYSGNTIYF; DNA: TGTGCCAGCTCATCGTCCCGGGACAGGGCGAGTTACTCTGGAAACACCATATATTTT
V: TRBV11-2; J: TRBJ2-7; D: TRBD2; size: -; CDR3: CASSISGRAHEQYF; DNA: TGTGCCAGCAGCATAAGCGGGAGGGCCCACGAGCAGTACTTC
V: TRBV5-1; J: TRBJ2-2; D: TRBD1; size: -; CDR3: CASSGAGTGGPNTGELFF; DNA: TGCGCCAGCAGCGGAGCCGGGACAGGGGGTCCGAACACCGGGGAGCTGTTTTTT
V: TRBV27; J: TRBJ2-7; D: -; size: once; CDR3: CASSLMGQPYEQYF; DNA: TGTGCCAGCAGTTTAATGGGTCAGCCGTACGAGCAGTACTTC
V: TRBV19; J: TRBJ1-5; D: -; size: -; CDR3: CASTSLSAGLNQPQHF; DNA: TGTGCCAGTACCTCCCTGTCGGCGGGATTGAATCAGCCCCAGCATTTT
V: TRBV6-4; J: TRBJ1-6; D: -; size: -; CDR3: CASSESGWNSPLHF; DNA: TGTGCCAGCAGTGAGTCAGGGTGGAATTCACCCCTCCACTTT
V: TRBV2; J: TRBJ1-4; D: TRBD1; size: -; CDR3: CASRDGTGRSTNEKLFF; DNA: TGTGCCAGCAGGGACGGGACAGGGAGGTCTACCAATGAAAAACTGTTTTTT
V: TRBV5-1; J: TRBJ1-3; D: TRBD1; size: -; CDR3: CASSQGARGNTIYF; DNA: TGCGCCAGCAGCCAGGGGGCTAGGGGAAACACCATATATTTT
V: TRBV6-5; J: TRBJ1-2; D: TRBD1; size: -; CDR3: CASSGTGGHYGYTF; DNA: TGTGCCAGCAGTGGGACAGGGGGTCACTATGGCTACACCTTC
V: TRBV5-4; J: TRBJ2-7; D: -; size: -; CDR3: CASSAGFGGEQYF; DNA: TGTGCCAGCAGCGCCGGTTTTGGGGGCGAGCAGTACTTC
V: TRBV5-4; J: TRBJ2-2; D: TRBD1; size: -; CDR3: CASSPGTANTGELFF; DNA: TGTGCCAGCAGCCCCGGGACAGCGAACACCGGGGAGCTGTTTTTT
V: TRBV7-2; J: TRBJ2-5; D: -; size: -; CDR3: CASSRGQQETQYF; DNA: TGTGCCAGCAGCAGAGGACAGCAAGAGACCCAGTACTTC
V: TRBV30; J: TRBJ2-3; D: -; size: -; CDR3: CAWSIGGSTDTQYF; DNA: TGTGCCTGGAGTATCGGGGGTAGCACAGATACGCAGTATTTT
V: TRBV5-1; J: TRBJ1-6; D: TRBD1; size: -; CDR3: CASSYQGAVGNSPLHF; DNA: TGCGCCAGCAGCTATCAGGGGGCGGTGGGAAATTCACCCCTCCACTTT
V: TRBV27; J: TRBJ1-4; D: -; size: -; CDR3: CASSSSGSAATNEKLFF; DNA: TGTGCCAGCAGTTCCTCAGGTTCGGCTGCAACTAATGAAAAACTGTTTTTT
V: TRBV2; J: TRBJ2-1; D: TRBD1; size: few; CDR3: CASRETGTTYNEQFF; DNA: TGTGCCAGCAGGGAGACAGGGACCACCTACAATGAGCAGTTCTTC
V: TRBV29-1; J: TRBJ2-5; D: TRBD1; size: -; CDR3: CSVEDWSGTGKAETQYF; DNA: TGCAGCGTTGAAGATTGGTCCGGGACAGGGAAGGCAGAGACCCAGTACTTC
V: TRBV7-2; J: TRBJ2-3; D: -; size: -; CDR3: CASSFTDTQYF; DNA: TGTGCCAGCAGCTTCACAGATACGCAGTATTTT
V: TRBV5-4; J: TRBJ1-1; D: -; size: -; CDR3: CASSLTGMVVTEAFF; DNA: TGTGCCAGCAGCCTAACAGGGATGGTAGTAACTGAAGCTTTCTTT